This TCR beta chain originates from a study of identical twins. This clonotype came up a few times. One entry per CDR3 protein results from TCRdb running MiXCR on the 5' RACE reads. Seen here are roughly 1.6 million distinct CDR3 sequences, about 32% observed once, and the top ten hold 0.25% to 0.3%. The CDR3 has 14 amino acids. In germline, CDR1 is DFQATT, CDR2 SNEGSKA (reference sequence). The V end lost 3 bases, the J end lost 0 bases, and 11 bases lay between the germline ends. V and J are TRBV20-1 and TRBJ1-2; possibly TRBD1 for D (6 bases). This receptor was identified in a newborn girl in good health. Sequencing used cord blood. CDR3 DNA: TGCAGTGCTAGGGGGGCAGCGACTAACTATGGCTACACCTTC. Residues: CSARGAATNYGYTF.